This T cell receptor (beta chain) derives from a study of shared clonotypes between healthy human individuals. The table came from immunoSEQ multiplex PCR; TCRdb's copy has only in-frame clones and leaves some out. This table has 330,000 or so clones, under 80% appearing once. Per the germline V gene, CDR1 is MNHNY and CDR2 is SVGAGI (reference sequence). The CDR3 extends over 15 amino acids. V dropped 2 bases and J dropped 4; count of bases not matched to a gene: 0. The chain has TRBV6-6 and TRBJ2-6; 9 bases match TRBD2. The clonotype originates from a man under 40 in good health. Specimen: memory CD4+ T cells sorted from blood. Sample subset: CD45RA-negative fraction. The CDR3: CASSYLAGGANVLTF. The CDR3 nucleotides read TGTGCCAGCAGTTACCTAGCGGGAGGGGCCAACGTCCTGACTTTC.